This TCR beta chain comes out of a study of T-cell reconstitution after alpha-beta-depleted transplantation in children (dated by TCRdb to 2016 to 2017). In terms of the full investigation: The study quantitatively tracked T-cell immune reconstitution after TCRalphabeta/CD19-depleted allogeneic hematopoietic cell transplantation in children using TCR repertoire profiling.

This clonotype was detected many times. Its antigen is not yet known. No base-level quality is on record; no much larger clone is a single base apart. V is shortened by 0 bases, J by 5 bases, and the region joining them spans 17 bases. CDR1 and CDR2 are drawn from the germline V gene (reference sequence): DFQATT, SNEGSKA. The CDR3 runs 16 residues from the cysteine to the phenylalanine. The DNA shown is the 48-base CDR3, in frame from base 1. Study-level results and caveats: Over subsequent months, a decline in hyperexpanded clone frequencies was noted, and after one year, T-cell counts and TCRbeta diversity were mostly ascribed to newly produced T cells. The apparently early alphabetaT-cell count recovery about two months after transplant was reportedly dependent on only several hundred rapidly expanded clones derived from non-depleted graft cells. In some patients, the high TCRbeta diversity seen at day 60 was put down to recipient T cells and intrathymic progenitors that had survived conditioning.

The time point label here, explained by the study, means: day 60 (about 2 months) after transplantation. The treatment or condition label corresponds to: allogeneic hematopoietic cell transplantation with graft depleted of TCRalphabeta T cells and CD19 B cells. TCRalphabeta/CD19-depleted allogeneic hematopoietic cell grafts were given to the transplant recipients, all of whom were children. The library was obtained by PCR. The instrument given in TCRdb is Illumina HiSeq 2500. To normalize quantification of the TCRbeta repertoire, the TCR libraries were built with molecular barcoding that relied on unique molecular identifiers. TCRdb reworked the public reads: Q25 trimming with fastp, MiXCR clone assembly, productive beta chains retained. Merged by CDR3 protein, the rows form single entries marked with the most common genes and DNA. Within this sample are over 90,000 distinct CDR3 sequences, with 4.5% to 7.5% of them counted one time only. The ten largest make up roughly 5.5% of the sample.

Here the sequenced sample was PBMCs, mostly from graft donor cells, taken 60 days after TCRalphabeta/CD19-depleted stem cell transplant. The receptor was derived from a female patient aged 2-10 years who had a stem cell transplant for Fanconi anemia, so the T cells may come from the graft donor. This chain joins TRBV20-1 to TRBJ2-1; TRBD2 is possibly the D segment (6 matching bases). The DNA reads TGCAGTGCTAGAGATGGAGGGAGCCTTATCGACAATGAGCAGTTCTTC. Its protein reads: CSARDGGSLIDNEQFF.